Reported below is one T cell receptor beta chain. The antigen is not known. This sample is part of a study of T cell responses to AZD1222 COVID-19 vaccine. Study conclusions and caveats: Donors, mostly white British, included more females; clonal diversity was possibly underestimated. Nearly half of spike-specific TCRs reportedly target unmutated variant regions. Repertoire collection took place solely once the T cell response had peaked. Compared with day 0, the breadth and depth of the Spike-specific TCR repertoire rose significantly after two doses of AZD1222.

Assay: immunoSEQ multiplex PCR; the TCRdb copy retains only in-frame clones and omits some. Of about 140,000 clones listed, approximately 89% are singletons. This specimen consisted of peripheral blood, obtained on day 0 of AZD1222 vaccination. This sequence was found in an adult in good health.

The CDR3 nucleotides are TGTGCCAGCAGCTCTCGTGACTGGACGAACACCGGGGAGCTGTTTTTT. Its protein is CASSSRDWTNTGELFF. V gene TRBV11-2 combines with J gene TRBJ2-2, with D uncertain. V lost 4 bases to trimming and J lost 0 bases, with 12 bases between them. CDR1 is SGHAT and CDR2 is FQNNGV in the germline V gene. The CDR3 has 16 amino acids.